Listed below are T cell receptor beta chains from one sample, sequenced in a study of shared clonotypes between healthy human individuals. Sequencing used immunoSEQ multiplex PCR; TCRdb keeps in-frame clones, though not all of them. The sample has 550,000 to 700,000 clones, around four fifths seen once. Input material: memory CD4+ T cells sorted from blood. These receptors were taken from a woman younger than 45 in good health. Both conserved end residues are part of each CDR3. Each record gives: V gene, D gene, clone size, J gene, CDR3 protein, CDR3 DNA. The D gene is left open where the match is weak. Rows may omit the clone size; those that give it use once, few, many or a size class.

>TRBV4-1|TRBD2|NA|TRBJ2-1
CASSPGTSGRKYNEQFF
TGCGCCAGCAGCCCCGGGACTAGCGGGAGAAAATACAATGAGCAGTTCTTC
>TRBV28|NA|NA|TRBJ2-1
CASSYLLEASAYNEQFF
TGTGCCAGCAGCTACCTCCTCGAAGCCTCGGCATACAATGAGCAGTTCTTC
>TRBV11-2|TRBD1|NA|TRBJ2-7
CASSSRTGGEQYF
TGTGCCAGCAGCTCTAGGACAGGGGGCGAGCAGTACTTC
>TRBV27|TRBD1|NA|TRBJ1-2
CASSSGQVTNYGYTF
TGTGCCAGCAGTTCGGGACAGGTGACTAACTATGGCTACACCTTC
>TRBV6-1|NA|NA|TRBJ2-5
CASNRETQYF
TGTGCCAGCAATCGCGAGACCCAGTACTTC
>TRBV11-1|TRBD2|NA|TRBJ2-2
CASSQAATSGRAGAGELFF
TGTGCCAGCAGCCAGGCCGCCACTAGCGGGAGGGCCGGTGCCGGGGAGCTGTTTTTT
>TRBV5-6|NA|NA|TRBJ1-1
CASSSLNLVRDTEAFF
TGTGCCAGCAGCTCCCTCAATCTCGTCAGGGACACTGAAGCTTTCTTT
>TRBV6-5|TRBD2|NA|TRBJ2-2
CASRSGGGGTGELFF
TGTGCCAGCAGATCCGGGGGGGGTGGCACTGGGGAGCTGTTTTTT
>TRBV18|NA|NA|TRBJ1-4
CASSPGQDATNEKLFF
TGTGCCAGCTCCCCAGGACAAGACGCAACTAATGAAAAACTGTTTTTT
>TRBV29-1|TRBD2|NA|TRBJ2-7
CSVELAGGPYEQYF
TGCAGCGTAGAACTAGCGGGAGGGCCCTACGAGCAGTACTTC
>TRBV19|NA|few|TRBJ1-5
CASSSGKYSNQPQHF
TGTGCCAGTAGCTCGGGGAAATATAGCAATCAGCCCCAGCATTTT
>TRBV18|TRBD1|once|TRBJ1-4
CASSPTGVTEKLFF
TGTGCCAGCTCGCCGACAGGGGTAACTGAAAAACTGTTTTTT
>TRBV7-2|NA|few|TRBJ2-7
CASSEGSAGSYEQYF
TGTGCCAGCAGCGAAGGGTCGGCCGGGAGCTACGAGCAGTACTTC
>TRBV6-5|NA|NA|TRBJ2-7
CASAAGGRGYEQYF
TGTGCCAGCGCGGCCGGGGGCAGGGGGTACGAGCAGTACTTC
>TRBV19|TRBD2|NA|TRBJ2-1
CASSRLAPDHNEQFF
TGTGCCAGTAGTAGACTAGCGCCGGACCACAATGAGCAGTTCTTC
>TRBV15|NA|few|TRBJ1-1
CATSRRGANTEAFF
TGTGCCACCAGCAGAAGGGGGGCGAACACTGAAGCTTTCTTT
>TRBV2|NA|NA|TRBJ2-1
CASSELGGSYNEQFF
TGTGCCAGCAGTGAACTAGGGGGCTCCTACAATGAGCAGTTCTTC